This TCR beta chain appears in the sequencing data of a study of blood T cell repertoires in COVID-19. Whole-study context: COVID-19 samples collected from the United States, Italy and Spain covered acute and convalescent phases. Sample material is recorded as cDNA or gDNA derived from T cells, B-cell-depleted T cells, or PBMCs.

A few counts support this clone. Authors' methods: Quantification of nucleated cells was approximated via reference gene primer amplification. This table comes from immunoSEQ multiplex PCR, and its TCRdb copy is limited to in-frame clones, with some not included. The DNA was the basis for D and trimming; V, J and clone size are from that table. The sample consists of 57,000 or so clones, around 80% of them appearing once. CDR1 and CDR2 from the germline V gene are LNHNV and YYDKDF (reference sequence). Trimming removed 6 bases from V and 5 bases from J, with 13 bases in between. This CDR3 is built from 13 residues.

J is TRBJ1-1 and V is TRBV15; D perhaps matches TRBD1 (6 bases). Specimen: peripheral blood. This receptor was taken from a woman aged 80 or older with active or convalescent COVID-19. CDR3 sequence (DNA): TGTGCCACCAGAGAGTCAGGGGCAACTGAAGCTTTCTTT. Its protein is CATRESGATEAFF.